This T cell receptor (beta chain) appears in the sequencing data of a study of blood T cell repertoires in COVID-19. Study in general: Both acute and convalescent COVID-19 samples were obtained from the United States, Italy and Spain. T cells, B-cell-depleted T cells, or PBMCs provided the cDNA or gDNA that served as material.

This CDR3 contains 16 residues. With V trimmed by 6 bases and J by 4 bases, 15 bases remained unmatched. Germline assignment: CDR1 SQVTM and CDR2 ANQGSEA. Original processing methods: Reference gene primer amplification gave estimated nucleated cell counts. Clones were read by immunoSEQ multiplex PCR, and TCRdb kept only the in-frame ones, dropping some. The V and J calls and clone size come from that table; D and trimming were worked out from the DNA. The sample shows some 700,000 clones, 70% to 90% of them seen only once. The sequenced sample was peripheral blood. This TCR was sampled from a woman aged 18 to 35 with acute or convalescent COVID-19. The chain is built from TRBV29-1 and TRBJ2-1; 7 nucleotides match TRBD1. The CDR3 sequence is CSVGGPAGADYNEQFF. CDR3 DNA sequence: TGCAGCGTAGGGGGCCCGGCAGGGGCCGATTACAATGAGCAGTTCTTC.